The clone carrying this T cell receptor (beta chain) occurred a few times. Antigen specificity is unknown. The data stem from a study of shared clonotypes between healthy human individuals. Study-level information: Contributing individuals were two females and three males aged 18 to 49.

Nashville, Tennessee was home to all donors, who were Caucasian adults. Germline V CDR1 and CDR2: SGDLS, YYNGEE. Trimming removed 3 bases from V and 4 bases from J; junction bases left unmatched: 6. The CDR3 totals 14 residues. Overall study findings and caveats: Investigators collected only blood, and repertoires in tissues likely differ.

Profiling relied on immunoSEQ multiplex PCR, and the TCRdb table lists in-frame clones only, not all of them. The sample has nearly 500,000 clones, around 80% seen once; the top ten hold 10% to 15%. The clonotype was recovered from a woman between 40 and 50 years old in good health. Some clones in this sample may be carry-over from other donors' samples. The V gene is TRBV9, the J gene TRBJ1-2; TRBD1 matches at 7 bases. Input material: PBMCs. CDR3 sequence: CASSGTGAGYGYTF. The CDR3 coding sequence is TGTGCCAGCAGCGGAACAGGGGCCGGCTATGGCTACACCTTC. The full variable domain, its missing parts supplied by reference TRBV9 and TRBJ1-2, is DSGVTQTPKHLITATGQRVTLRCSPRSGDLSVYWYQQSLDQGLQFLIQYYNGEERAKGNILERFSAQQFPDLHSELNLSSLELGDSALYFCASSGTGAGYGYTFGSGTRLTVV.